This T cell receptor (beta chain) was sequenced for a study of blood T cell repertoires in COVID-19. Turning to the study itself: Samples of COVID-19 (acute and convalescent) were obtained from the United States, Italy and Spain.

In the original workflow: Reference gene primer amplification gave estimated nucleated cell counts. Some clones are missing from TCRdb's copy, which holds only in-frame ones; the method was immunoSEQ multiplex PCR. For V, J and clone size, that table is used; D and trimming come from the DNA. The data contain hundreds of thousands of clones, about 86% of them singletons. Seattle cases were enrolled at active infection and followed longitudinally. Unmatched junction bases numbered 10, after V lost 7 bases and J lost 3 bases. Germline CDR1 SQVTM, CDR2 ANQGSEA. The CDR3 sequence is 14 residues long. The clonotype originates from a woman aged 70-85 years with COVID-19, enrolled during active disease. The sample taken for sequencing was peripheral blood. This rearrangement joins TRBV29-1 to TRBJ1-1; 8 bases are shared with TRBD1. The CDR3 bases are TGCAGCGCGAGGACAGGGACGATGTACACTGAAGCTTTCTTT. It is translated as CSARTGTMYTEAFF.